This T cell receptor (beta chain) was sequenced in a study of CD8+ T cells in alopecia areata. About the research overall: Treated patients were given 5 to 10 mg oral tofacitinib twice daily.

Those with alopecia areata gave lesional scalp punch biopsies and peripheral blood. With regard to this clone: What it recognizes is unknown.

CDR1 and CDR2 (germline): MNHNY, SVGAGI (reference sequence). The junction had 8 bases not matched to a gene; V was cut back by 5 bases and J by 3 bases. This CDR3 contains 16 residues. Notes on the study in general: Lesional scalp exceeded normal scalp in clonality, especially in alopecia totalis/universalis. TCR sharing was clearer in mice than between patients, perhaps partly owing to patient HLA diversity.

Sequencing templates came from extracted RNA that was reverse transcribed into cDNA. Profiling relied on immunoSEQ multiplex PCR, and the TCRdb table lists in-frame clones only, not all of them. Of more than 200,000 clones detected, 67% appear once; the ten largest clones hold approximately 1.2%. The chain recombines TRBV6-6 with TRBJ2-5, with TRBD2 matching over 11 bases. The sequence derives from a human donor with alopecia areata. The sample in question was CD4+ T cells sorted from blood, obtained at week 0. The CDR3 DNA sequence: TGTGCCAGCAGTCGACCGACTAGCGGGGAAAAAGAGACCCAGTACTTC. Its translation is CASSRPTSGEKETQYF.